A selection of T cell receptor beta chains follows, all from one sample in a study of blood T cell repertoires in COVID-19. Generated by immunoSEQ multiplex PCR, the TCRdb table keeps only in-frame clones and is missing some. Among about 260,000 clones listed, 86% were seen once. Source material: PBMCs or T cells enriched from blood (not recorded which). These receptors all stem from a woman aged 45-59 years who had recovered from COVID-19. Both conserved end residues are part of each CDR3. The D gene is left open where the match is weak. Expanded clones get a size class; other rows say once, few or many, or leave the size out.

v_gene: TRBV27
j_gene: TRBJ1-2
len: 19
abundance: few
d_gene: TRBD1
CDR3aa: CASSPLRGTLTGDRYGYTF
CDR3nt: TGTGCCAGCAGTCCGCTCCGAGGGACACTGACAGGGGATCGTTATGGCTACACCTTC

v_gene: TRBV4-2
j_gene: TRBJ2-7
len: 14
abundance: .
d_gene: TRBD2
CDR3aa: CASSQGLAGGEQYF
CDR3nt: TGTGCCAGCAGCCAAGGGCTAGCGGGAGGCGAGCAGTACTTC

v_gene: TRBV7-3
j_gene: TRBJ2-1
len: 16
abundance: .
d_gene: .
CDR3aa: CASSLRVSGFYNEQFF
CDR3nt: TGTGCCAGCAGCTTAAGGGTTTCCGGGTTTTACAATGAGCAGTTCTTC

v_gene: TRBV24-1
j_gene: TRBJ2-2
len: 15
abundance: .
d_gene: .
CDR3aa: CATSDSRGQTGELFF
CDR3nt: TGTGCCACCAGTGATTCGCGGGGGCAGACCGGGGAGCTGTTTTTT

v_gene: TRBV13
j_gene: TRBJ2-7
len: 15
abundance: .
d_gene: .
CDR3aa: CASSFNGEYSYEQYF
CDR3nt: TGTGCCAGCAGCTTTAACGGGGAGTACTCCTACGAGCAGTACTTC

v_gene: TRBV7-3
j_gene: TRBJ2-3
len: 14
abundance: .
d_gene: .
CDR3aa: CASRAQRTTDTQYF
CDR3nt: TGTGCCAGCAGGGCGCAGCGGACCACAGATACGCAGTATTTT

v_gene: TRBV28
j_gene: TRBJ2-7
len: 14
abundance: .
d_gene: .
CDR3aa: CASKARRPTYEQYF
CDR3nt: TGTGCCAGCAAAGCGCGAAGGCCCACCTACGAGCAGTACTTC

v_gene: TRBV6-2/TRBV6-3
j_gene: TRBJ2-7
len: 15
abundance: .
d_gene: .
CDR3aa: CASSYPTRGSYEQYF
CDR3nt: TGTGCCAGCAGTTACCCTACAAGGGGCTCCTACGAGCAGTACTTC

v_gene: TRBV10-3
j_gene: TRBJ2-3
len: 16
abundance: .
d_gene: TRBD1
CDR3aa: CAIRPGQGHQTDTQYF
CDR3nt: TGTGCCATCAGGCCGGGACAGGGCCATCAAACAGATACGCAGTATTTT

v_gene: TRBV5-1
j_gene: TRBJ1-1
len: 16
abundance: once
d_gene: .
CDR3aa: CASSLGTGSMNTEAFF
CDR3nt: TGCGCCAGCAGCTTGGGAACAGGGAGTATGAACACTGAAGCTTTCTTT

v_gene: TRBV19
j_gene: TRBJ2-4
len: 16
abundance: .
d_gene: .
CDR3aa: CASSLGTGVAKNIQYF
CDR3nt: TGTGCCAGTAGTCTCGGGACTGGGGTAGCCAAAAACATTCAGTACTTC

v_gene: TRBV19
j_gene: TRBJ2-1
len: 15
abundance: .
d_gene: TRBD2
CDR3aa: CASSKGLASYNEQFF
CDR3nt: TGTGCCAGTAGTAAGGGACTAGCGTCCTACAATGAGCAGTTCTTC

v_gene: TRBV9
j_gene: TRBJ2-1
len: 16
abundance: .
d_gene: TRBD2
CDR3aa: CASSPRPSGGANEQFF
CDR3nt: TGTGCCAGCAGCCCCCGGCCTAGCGGGGGGGCCAATGAGCAGTTCTTC

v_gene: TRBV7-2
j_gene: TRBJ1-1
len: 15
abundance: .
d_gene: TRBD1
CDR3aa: CASSLKGAATTEAFF
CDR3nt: TGTGCCAGCAGCTTAAAGGGGGCCGCCACCACTGAAGCTTTCTTT

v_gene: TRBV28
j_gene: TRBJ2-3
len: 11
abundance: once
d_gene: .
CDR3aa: CWAGRIDTQYF
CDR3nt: TGCTGGGCAGGAAGGATAGATACGCAGTATTTT

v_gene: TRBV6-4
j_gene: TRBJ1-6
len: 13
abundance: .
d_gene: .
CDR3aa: CASSRGNNSPLHF
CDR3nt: TGTGCCAGCAGCCGGGGGAATAATTCACCCCTCCACTTT

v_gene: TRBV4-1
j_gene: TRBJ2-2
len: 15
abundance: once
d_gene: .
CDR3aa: CASSPELVGIGELFF
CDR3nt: TGCGCCAGCAGCCCCGAACTGGTGGGCATCGGGGAGCTGTTTTTT

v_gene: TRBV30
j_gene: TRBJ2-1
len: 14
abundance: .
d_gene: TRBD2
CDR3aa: CAWSVASGYNEQFF
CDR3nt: TGTGCCTGGAGTGTGGCTAGCGGCTACAATGAGCAGTTCTTC

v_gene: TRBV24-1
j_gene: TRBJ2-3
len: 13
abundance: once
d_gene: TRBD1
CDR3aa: CATGTGSTDTQYF
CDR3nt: TGTGCCACCGGGACAGGGAGCACAGATACGCAGTATTTT

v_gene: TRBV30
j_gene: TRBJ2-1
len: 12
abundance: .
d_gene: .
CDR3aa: CAWGQLYNEQFF
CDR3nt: TGTGCCTGGGGACAGCTGTACAATGAGCAGTTCTTC

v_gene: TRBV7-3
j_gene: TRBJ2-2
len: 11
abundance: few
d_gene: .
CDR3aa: CASSLTGELFF
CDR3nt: TGTGCCAGCAGTCTCACCGGGGAGCTGTTTTTT

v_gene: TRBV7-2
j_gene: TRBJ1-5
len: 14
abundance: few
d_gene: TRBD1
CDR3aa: CASSPTGGNQPQHF
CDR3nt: TGTGCCAGCAGCCCGACAGGGGGCAATCAGCCCCAGCATTTT

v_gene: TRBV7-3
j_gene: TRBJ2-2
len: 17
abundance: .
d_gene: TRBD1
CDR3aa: CASSLTAGTVPTGELFF
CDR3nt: TGTGCCAGCAGCTTGACAGCCGGGACAGTACCCACCGGGGAGCTGTTTTTT

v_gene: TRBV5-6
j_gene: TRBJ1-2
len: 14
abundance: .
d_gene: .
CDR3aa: CASSPVSPNYGYTF
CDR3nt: TGTGCCAGCAGCCCGGTCTCGCCCAACTATGGCTACACCTTC

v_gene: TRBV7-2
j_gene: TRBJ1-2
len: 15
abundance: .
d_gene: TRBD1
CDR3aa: CASSLTPGQGYGYTF
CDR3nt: TGTGCCAGCAGCTTAACGCCGGGACAGGGCTATGGCTACACCTTC

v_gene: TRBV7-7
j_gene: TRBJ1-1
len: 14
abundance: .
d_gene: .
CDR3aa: CASTRLQGNAEAFF
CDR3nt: TGTGCTAGCACCCGCCTGCAGGGCAACGCTGAAGCTTTCTTT

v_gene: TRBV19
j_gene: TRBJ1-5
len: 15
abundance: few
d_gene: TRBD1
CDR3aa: CASSFGQGRSQPQHF
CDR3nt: TGTGCCAGTAGTTTCGGACAGGGGAGGAGTCAGCCCCAGCATTTT

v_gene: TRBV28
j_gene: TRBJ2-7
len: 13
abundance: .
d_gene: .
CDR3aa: CASSSGDSYEQYF
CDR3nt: TGTGCCAGCTCGTCAGGGGATAGCTACGAGCAGTACTTC

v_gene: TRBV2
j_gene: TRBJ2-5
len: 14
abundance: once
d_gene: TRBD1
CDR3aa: CASRIGTAQETQYF
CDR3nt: TGTGCCAGCAGGATTGGGACAGCCCAAGAGACCCAGTACTTC

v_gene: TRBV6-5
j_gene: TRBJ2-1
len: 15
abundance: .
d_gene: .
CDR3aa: CASKTGRSSYNEQFF
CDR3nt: TGTGCCAGCAAGACCGGAAGGAGCTCCTACAATGAGCAGTTCTTC

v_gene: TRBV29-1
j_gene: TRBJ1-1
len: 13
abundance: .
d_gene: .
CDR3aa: CSVEGRGGTEAFF
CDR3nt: TGCAGCGTTGAGGGCAGGGGAGGGACTGAAGCTTTCTTT

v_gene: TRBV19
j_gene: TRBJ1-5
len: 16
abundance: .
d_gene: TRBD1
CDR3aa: CASSTMGQGREQPQHF
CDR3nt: TGTGCCAGTAGTACCATGGGACAGGGGCGAGAACAGCCCCAGCATTTT

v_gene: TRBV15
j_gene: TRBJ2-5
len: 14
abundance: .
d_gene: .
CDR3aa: CATSREGGPETQYF
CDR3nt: TGTGCCACCAGCAGAGAGGGGGGGCCAGAGACCCAGTACTTC

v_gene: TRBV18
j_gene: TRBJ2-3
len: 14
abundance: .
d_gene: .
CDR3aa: CASSPGSPADTQYF
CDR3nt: TGTGCCAGCTCACCGGGCAGCCCGGCTGATACGCAGTATTTT

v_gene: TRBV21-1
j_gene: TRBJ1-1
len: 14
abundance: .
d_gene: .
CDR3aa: CASSKARENTEAFF
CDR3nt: TGTGCCAGCAGCAAAGCGCGTGAGAACACTGAAGCTTTCTTT

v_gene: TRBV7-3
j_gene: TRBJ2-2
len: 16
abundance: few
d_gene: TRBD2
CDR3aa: CASSLGTSRNTGELFF
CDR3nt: TGTGCCAGCAGCCTAGGGACTAGCAGAAACACCGGGGAGCTGTTTTTT

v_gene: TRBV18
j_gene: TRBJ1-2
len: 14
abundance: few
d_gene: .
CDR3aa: CASSNGLDSYGYTF
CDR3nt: TGTGCCAGCTCTAACGGCCTGGACAGCTATGGCTACACCTTC

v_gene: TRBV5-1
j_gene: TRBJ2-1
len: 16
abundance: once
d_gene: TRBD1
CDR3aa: CASSLGLRDRGPEQFF
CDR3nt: TGCGCCAGCAGCTTGGGCCTCCGGGACAGGGGACCTGAGCAGTTCTTC

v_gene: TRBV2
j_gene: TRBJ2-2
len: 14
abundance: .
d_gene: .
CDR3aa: CASRETLGAGELFF
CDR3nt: TGTGCCAGCAGAGAGACGCTAGGCGCCGGGGAGCTGTTTTTT

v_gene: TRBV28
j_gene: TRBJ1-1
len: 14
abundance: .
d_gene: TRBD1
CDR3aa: CASSWVDRSTEAFF
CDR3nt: TGTGCCAGCAGTTGGGTGGACAGGAGCACTGAAGCTTTCTTT

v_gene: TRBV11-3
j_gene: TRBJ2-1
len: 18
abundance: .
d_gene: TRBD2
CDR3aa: CASSLDGYGGGLNNEQFF
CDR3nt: TGTGCCAGCAGCTTAGACGGGTATGGCGGGGGATTGAACAATGAGCAGTTCTTC

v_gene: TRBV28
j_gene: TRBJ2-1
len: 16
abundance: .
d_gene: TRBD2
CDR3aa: CASSLWEREPGNEQFF
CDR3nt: TGTGCCAGCAGTTTATGGGAGCGGGAGCCGGGGAATGAGCAGTTCTTC

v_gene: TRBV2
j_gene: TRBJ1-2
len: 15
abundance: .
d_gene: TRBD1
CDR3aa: CASSEPGQGTDGYTF
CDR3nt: TGTGCCAGCAGTGAGCCGGGACAGGGGACCGACGGCTACACCTTC

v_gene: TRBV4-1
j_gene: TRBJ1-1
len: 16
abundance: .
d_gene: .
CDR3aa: CASSQSGGALNTEAFF
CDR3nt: TGCGCCAGCAGCCAATCTGGGGGCGCGTTGAACACTGAAGCTTTCTTT

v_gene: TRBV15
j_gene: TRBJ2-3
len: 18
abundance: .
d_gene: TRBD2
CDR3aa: CATSRDSGGASGTDTQYF
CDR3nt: TGTGCCACCAGCAGAGATTCCGGGGGGGCTAGCGGCACAGATACGCAGTATTTT

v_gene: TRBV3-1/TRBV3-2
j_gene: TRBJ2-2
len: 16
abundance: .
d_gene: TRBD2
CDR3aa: CASSQIAGGYTGELFF
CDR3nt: TGTGCCAGCAGCCAAATAGCGGGGGGGTACACCGGGGAGCTGTTTTTT

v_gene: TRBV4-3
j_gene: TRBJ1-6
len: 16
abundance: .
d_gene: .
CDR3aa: CASSQDSGRGRSPLHF
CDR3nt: TGCGCCAGCAGCCAAGATTCGGGCAGGGGAAGGTCACCCCTCCACTTT

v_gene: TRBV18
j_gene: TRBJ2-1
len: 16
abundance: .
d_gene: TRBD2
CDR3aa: CASSPLLASTYNEQFF
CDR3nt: TGTGCCAGCTCACCATTACTAGCGTCGACCTACAATGAGCAGTTCTTC

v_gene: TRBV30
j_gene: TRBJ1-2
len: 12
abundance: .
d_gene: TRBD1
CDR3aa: CAWRWDRGGYTF
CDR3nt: TGTGCCTGGAGATGGGACAGGGGTGGCTACACCTTC

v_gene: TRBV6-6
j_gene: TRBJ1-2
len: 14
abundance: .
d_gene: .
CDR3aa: CASSYVAGFNGYTF
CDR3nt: TGTGCCAGCAGTTACGTCGCCGGGTTTAATGGCTACACCTTC

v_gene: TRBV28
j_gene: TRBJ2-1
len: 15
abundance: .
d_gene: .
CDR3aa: CASSSPSVAYNEQFF
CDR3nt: TGTGCCAGCAGTTCCCCATCGGTGGCCTACAATGAGCAGTTCTTC

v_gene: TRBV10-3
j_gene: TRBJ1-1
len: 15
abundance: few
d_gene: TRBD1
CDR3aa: CAISVTGGKNTEAFF
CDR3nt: TGTGCCATCAGTGTTACAGGGGGCAAGAACACTGAAGCTTTCTTT

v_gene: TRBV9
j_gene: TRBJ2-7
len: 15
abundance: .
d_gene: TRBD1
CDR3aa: CASSVEDRVGNEQYF
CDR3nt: TGTGCCAGCAGCGTAGAGGACAGGGTAGGAAACGAGCAGTACTTC

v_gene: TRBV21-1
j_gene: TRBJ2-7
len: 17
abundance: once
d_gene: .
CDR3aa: CASSKKGGPKGPYEQYF
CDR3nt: TGTGCCAGCAGCAAAAAAGGAGGGCCGAAGGGCCCCTACGAGCAGTACTTC

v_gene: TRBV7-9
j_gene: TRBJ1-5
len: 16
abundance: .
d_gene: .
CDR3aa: CASSSSEGGASQPQHF
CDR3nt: TGTGCCAGCAGCTCAAGCGAGGGGGGGGCAAGTCAGCCCCAGCATTTT

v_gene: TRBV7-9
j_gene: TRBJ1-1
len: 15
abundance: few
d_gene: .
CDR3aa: CASSLGSGPETEAFF
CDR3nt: TGTGCCAGCAGCTTAGGTTCGGGTCCCGAAACTGAAGCTTTCTTT

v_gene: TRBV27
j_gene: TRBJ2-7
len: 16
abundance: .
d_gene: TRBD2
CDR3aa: CASSLSIILAGYEQYF
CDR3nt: TGTGCCAGCAGTTTATCGATAATACTAGCGGGATACGAGCAGTACTTC

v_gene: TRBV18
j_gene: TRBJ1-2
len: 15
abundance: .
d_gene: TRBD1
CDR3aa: CASSTPGQGAAGYTF
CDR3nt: TGTGCCAGCTCGACTCCGGGACAGGGGGCGGCCGGCTACACCTTC

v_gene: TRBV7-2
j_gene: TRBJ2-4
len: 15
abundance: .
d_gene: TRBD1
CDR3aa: CASSLGPGQGNIQYF
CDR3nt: TGTGCCAGCAGCCTCGGACCCGGACAGGGGAACATTCAGTACTTC